The clone carrying this T cell receptor (beta chain) was observed a handful of times. Its specificity is unknown. The data are from a study of cytomegalovirus exposure and HLA in healthy donors. Notes on the study in general: There were 150 to 200 TCR beta chains listed as cytomegalovirus-associated. CMV serostatus alone was available as immune exposure information.

Germline V lookup: CDR1 SGDLS, CDR2 YYNGEE. CDR3 size: 14 residues. Between the trimmed V and J ends, which lost 6 bases and 1 base, there was a span of 11 bases. PCR amplification relied on 60 Vbeta primers (plus 13 Jbeta primers). The table came from immunoSEQ multiplex PCR; TCRdb's copy has only in-frame clones and leaves some out. In the table there are roughly 170,000 clones, roughly 78% of which are singletons. The specimen sequenced was PBMCs. The gene calls are TRBV9 and TRBJ1-5; D not resolved. The sequence derives from a boy younger than 18 in good health and CMV-seronegative. CDR3 DNA sequence: TGTGCCAGCACCCCGGGGAGGAGCAATCAGCCCCAGCATTTT. Translation: CASTPGRSNQPQHF.